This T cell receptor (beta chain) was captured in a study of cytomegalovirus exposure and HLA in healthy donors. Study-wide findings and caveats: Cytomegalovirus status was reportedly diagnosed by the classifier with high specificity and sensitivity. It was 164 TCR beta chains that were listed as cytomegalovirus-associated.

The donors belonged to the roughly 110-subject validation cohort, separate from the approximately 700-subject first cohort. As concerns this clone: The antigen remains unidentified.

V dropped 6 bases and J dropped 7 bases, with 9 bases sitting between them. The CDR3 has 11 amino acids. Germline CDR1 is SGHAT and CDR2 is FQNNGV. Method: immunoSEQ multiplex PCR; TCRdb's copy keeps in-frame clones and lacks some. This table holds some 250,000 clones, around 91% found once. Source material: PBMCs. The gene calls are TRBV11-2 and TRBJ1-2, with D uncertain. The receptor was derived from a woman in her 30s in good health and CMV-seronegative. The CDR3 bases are TGTGCCAGCAGGGATGGTGGTGGCTACACCTTC. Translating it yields CASRDGGGYTF.